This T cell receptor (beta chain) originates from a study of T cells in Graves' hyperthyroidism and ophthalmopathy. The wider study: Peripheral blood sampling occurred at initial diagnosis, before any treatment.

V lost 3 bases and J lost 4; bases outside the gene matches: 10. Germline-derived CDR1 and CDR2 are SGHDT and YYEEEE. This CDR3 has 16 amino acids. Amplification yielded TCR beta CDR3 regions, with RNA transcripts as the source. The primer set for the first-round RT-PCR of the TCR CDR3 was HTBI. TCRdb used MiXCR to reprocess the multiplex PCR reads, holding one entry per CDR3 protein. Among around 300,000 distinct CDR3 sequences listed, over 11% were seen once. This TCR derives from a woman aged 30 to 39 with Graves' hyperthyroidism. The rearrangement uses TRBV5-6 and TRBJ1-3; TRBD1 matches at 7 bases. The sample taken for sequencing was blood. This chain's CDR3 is CASSSQPTGHGNTIYF. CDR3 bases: TGTGCCAGCAGCTCACAACCGACAGGGCACGGAAACACCATATATTTT.